The T cell receptor (beta chain) under discussion was sequenced for a study of PD-1 blockade in classical Hodgkin lymphoma. To note about this clone: Its antigen is not known.

Study-wide points: Newly diagnosed and completely responding patients shared comparable baseline diversity. Reported findings placed baseline TCR diversity lower in newly diagnosed patients (compared with healthy donors).

Every single patient, without exception, relapsed after autologous stem cell transplantation, and brentuximab vedotin exposure varied. TCRdb's copy holds only in-frame clones and misses some; the assay was immunoSEQ multiplex PCR. The sample shows 66,000 or so clones, about two thirds of them seen only once. Germline-derived CDR1 and CDR2 are MNHEY and SVGAGI. Trimming left V 2 bases short and J 7 bases short, with 14 bases between. The CDR3 length is 14 residues. This TCR derives from a human donor with classical Hodgkin lymphoma. The sample here was peripheral blood mononuclear cells (PBMCs), taken before the second cycle of nivolumab. The chain combines TRBV6-5 with TRBJ1-1, with no clear D. CDR3 in amino acids: CASSYVMKGDEAFF. The CDR3 nucleotides are TGTGCCAGCAGTTACGTGATGAAGGGCGATGAAGCTTTCTTT.